This T cell receptor (beta chain) was identified during a study of breast tumors, draining lymph nodes, adjacent tissues. Study-wide results and caveats: Tumor repertoires ranked between lymph nodes and nontumor tissue in diversity, with V and J gene preferences. Compared with basal-like, luminal-like tumors shared significantly more repertoire with nontumor tissue. Data fit most tumor T cells coming from lymph node, expanding in tumor. The lymph node origin of tumor T cells was framed as consistent with a hypothesis, not demonstrated.

One entry per CDR3 protein, called by TCRdb with MiXCR from the multiplex PCR reads. The sample yields around 110,000 distinct CDR3 sequences, roughly 33% seen once. This clonotype was recorded at least ten times. Its antigen is not identified. Breast cancer patients provided tissue from their axillary draining lymph nodes. This sequence originates from a female donor with breast cancer. Some clones in this sample may be carry-over from other donors' samples. Sequenced: axillary lymph node tissue.

The CDR3 is CASSPSRGVSGANVLTF. DNA of the CDR3: TGTGCCAGTAGTCCATCCCGGGGGGTCTCTGGGGCCAACGTCCTGACTTTC. The V call is TRBV19, the J call TRBJ2-6; 7 bases align to TRBD2. The junction had 7 bases not matched to a gene; V was cut back by 5 bases and J by 0 bases. The V gene's germline CDR1 is LNHDA and CDR2 SQIVND (reference sequence). This CDR3 has 17 amino acids.